This T cell receptor beta chain emerged from a study of shared T cell receptors in the human thymus. This clone was detected once. The repertoire was sequenced with immunoSEQ multiplex PCR; TCRdb's copy has only in-frame clones and lacks some. The sample consists of roughly 550,000 clones, around 78% of them appearing once. This CDR3 has 16 amino acids. V shed 1 base and J shed 2 bases, with 11 bases lying between them. Germline V gene sequence: CDR1 LGHNT, CDR2 FRNRAP. These data also featured in a second study, about human thymus T cells. This second report adds: Having corrective surgery for congenital heart defects, healthy Finnish infants were the ones who donated. Thymus pieces cut out during corrective heart surgery were the tissue that was used. What related research reported was that thymic repertoires overlapped highly among unrelated individuals.

This receptor was taken from a boy in the first two years of life with a congenital heart defect. Sequenced input: thymocytes. The chain has TRBV12-5 and TRBJ2-2, with a tentative D call TRBD1 (5 bases). CDR3 region: CASGLARAGNTGELFF. The CDR3 DNA is TGTGCTAGTGGTTTGGCCAGGGCAGGAAACACCGGGGAGCTGTTTTTT.